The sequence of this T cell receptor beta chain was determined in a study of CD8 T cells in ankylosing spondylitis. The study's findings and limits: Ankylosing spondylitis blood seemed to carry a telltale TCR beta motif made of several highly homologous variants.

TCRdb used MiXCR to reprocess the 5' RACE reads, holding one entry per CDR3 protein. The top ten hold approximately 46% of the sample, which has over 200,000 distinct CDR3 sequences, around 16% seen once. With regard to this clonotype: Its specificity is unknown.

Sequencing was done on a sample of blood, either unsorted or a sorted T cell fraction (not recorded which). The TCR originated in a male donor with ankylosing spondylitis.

DNA of the CDR3: TGCGCCAGCAGCTCCGGGACAGGGGTGACTGAAGCTTTCTTT. It specifies CASSSGTGVTEAFF. The V call is TRBV5-1, the J call TRBJ1-1; TRBD1 matches at 10 bases. There are 14 residues in the CDR3. Trimming removed 3 bases from V and 5 bases from J; junction bases left unmatched: 4. CDR1 is SGHRS, CDR2 YFSETQ, per germline. Full variable domain (remainder filled in from reference TRBV5-1 and TRBJ1-1): KAGVTQTPRYLIKTRGQQVTLSCSPISGHRSVSWYQQTPGQGLQFLFEYFSETQRNKGNFPGRFSGRQFSNSRSEMNVSTLELGDSALYLCASSSGTGVTEAFFGQGTRLTVV.